These 27 T cell receptor beta chains came from one sample sequenced in a study of blood T cell repertoires in COVID-19. Profiled with immunoSEQ multiplex PCR; TCRdb holds only in-frame clones, not every one. The table lists roughly 230,000 clones, roughly nine tenths of them singletons. Sequenced material: peripheral blood. The receptor source for this set is a woman in her thirties or forties who had recovered from COVID-19.

The gene calls are TRBV9 and TRBJ1-1, with D perhaps matching TRBD1 (6 bases). Germline assignment: CDR1 SGDLS and CDR2 YYNGEE. V was shortened by 4 bases and J by 1 base, with 11 bases between the two germline ends. This CDR3 region has 14 residues. The CDR3 is CASSTQTGNTEAFF. The DNA for the CDR3 is TGTGCCAGCAGCACCCAGACAGGGAACACTGAAGCTTTCTTT.

This rearrangement joins TRBV2 to TRBJ2-5, with a weak D call TRBD2 (5 bases). CDR1 and CDR2 from the germline V gene are SNHLY and FYNNEI. This CDR3 comprises 13 residues. Trimming stripped 8 bases from V and 3 bases from J, with 13 bases between. This CDR3 reads CASGLIGEETQYF. Here the CDR3 DNA reads TGTGCCAGCGGCCTCATCGGGGAAGAGACCCAGTACTTC.

This CDR3 reads CASSEWGGGQLETQYF. DNA of the CDR3: TGTGCCAGCAGTGAATGGGGGGGAGGGCAGCTTGAGACCCAGTACTTC. This chain links TRBV25-1 with TRBJ2-5; 7 positions match TRBD2. Germline V gives CDR1 MGHDK, CDR2 SYGVNS. The CDR3 spans 16 residues. J gave up 5 bases and V 1 base, and 10 bases lay outside the gene matches.

This CDR3 is CASSLVLPNTGELFF. CDR3 DNA sequence: TGTGCCAGCAGCTTAGTCCTACCGAACACCGGGGAGCTGTTTTTT. The V gene is TRBV7-9, the J gene TRBJ2-2; D call uncertain. V lost 1 base to trimming and J lost 0 bases, with 6 bases between them. Per germline, CDR1 SEHNR and CDR2 FQNEAQ (reference sequence). The CDR3 is made up of 15 amino acids.

This clone was seen only once. The chain is built from TRBV11-2 and TRBJ2-1; D remains ambiguous. The CDR3 runs to 15 residues. CDR1 and CDR2 from the germline V gene are SGHAT and FQNNGV. V dropped 1 base and J dropped 3 bases, with 10 bases sitting between them. CDR3 region: CASSLAPTYYNEQFF. In nucleotides, the CDR3 is TGTGCCAGCAGCTTAGCACCGACTTACTACAATGAGCAGTTCTTC.

The V gene is TRBV7-6, the J gene TRBJ2-7; TRBD1 aligns across 8 bases. Trimming took 4 bases from V and 2 from J; bases not matched to a gene: 7. CDR1 is SGHVS, CDR2 FNYEAQ, per germline. The CDR3 contains 15 residues. The CDR3 here is CASSSGQGNAYEQYF. The CDR3 DNA follows: TGTGCCAGCAGCTCCGGACAGGGAAATGCCTACGAGCAGTACTTC.

Only a few counts were recorded for this clone. The gene calls are TRBV7-2 and TRBJ1-3; a weak D match, TRBD1 (5 bases). V was clipped by 6 bases and J by 4 bases, with 13 bases between them. This CDR3 has 14 residues. From germline, CDR1 is SGHTA and CDR2 FQGNSA. As DNA, the CDR3 is TGTGCCAGCAGGCTTACAGGACCCGGAAACACCATATATTTT. Translating gives CASRLTGPGNTIYF.

The chain is built from TRBV11-2 and TRBJ2-7; D gene ambiguous. Germline V lookup: CDR1 SGHAT, CDR2 FQNNGV. The CDR3 length is 14 residues. Between the trimmed V and J ends, which lost 4 bases and 6 bases, there was a span of 16 bases. CDR3 bases: TGTGCCAGCAGCTCGTTAAACACCCTCTCCGAGCAGTACTTC. It is translated as CASSSLNTLSEQYF.

J is TRBJ1-2 and V is TRBV18, with D possibly TRBD1 on 5 matching bases. Germline V gene data show CDR1 as KGHSH and CDR2 as LQKENI. V was trimmed by 3 bases and J by 0 bases, leaving 14 bases between them. This CDR3 has 16 residues. The CDR3 DNA reads as TGTGCCAGCTCACCCCCTAGGGGCGACCCTAACTATGGCTACACCTTC. This encodes CASSPPRGDPNYGYTF.

With regard to this clone: Other DNA sequences from this sample encode an identical CDR3 as well. Here the CDR3 reads CASSDPGQNTEAFF. Written as DNA, the CDR3 is TGTGCCAGCAGTGACCCGGGACAGAACACTGAAGCTTTCTTT. This chain connects TRBV27 to TRBJ1-1, with D possibly TRBD1 on 6 matching bases. The CDR3 totals 14 residues. Germline CDR1 is MNHEY and CDR2 is SMNVEV (reference sequence). The V end lost 5 bases, the J end lost 1 base, and 11 bases lay between the germline ends.

The CDR3, as DNA: TGCGCCAGCAGTGAAGGCGGGGCGGGAGAAAAGCAGTTCTTC. Amino acid sequence: CASSEGGAGEKQFF. The chain recombines TRBV10-1 with TRBJ2-1, with TRBD2 identical over 7 bases. Per germline, CDR1 WNHNN and CDR2 SYGVQD (reference sequence). The CDR3 length is 14 residues. V gave up 3 bases and J gave up 11 bases; unmatched junction bases: 10.

The V gene is TRBV12-3 or TRBV12-4, the J gene TRBJ1-1; D uncertain. V gave up 8 bases and J gave up 0 bases, with 10 bases separating them. The CDR3 runs 13 residues. The DNA for the CDR3 is TGTGCCAGCGTCGCCGGGATGAACACTGAAGCTTTCTTT. Amino acids: CASVAGMNTEAFF.

J is TRBJ2-5 and V is TRBV28; TRBD1 matches at 10 bases. V dropped 2 bases and J dropped 2; count of bases not matched to a gene: 8. Germline-derived CDR1 and CDR2 are MDHEN and SYDVKM. This CDR3 region has 17 residues. CDR3 amino acids: CASSLEDRDRGQETQYF. The CDR3 region has the DNA TGTGCCAGCAGTTTAGAAGATCGGGACAGGGGACAAGAGACCCAGTACTTC.

This rearrangement joins TRBV24-1 to TRBJ1-4; 7 nucleotides match TRBD1. The CDR3 consists of 17 residues. Trimming took 2 bases from V and 7 from J; bases not matched to a gene: 12. CDR1 is KGHDR and CDR2 is SFDVKD in the germline V gene. CDR3 residues: CATSDSTDRLGGEKLFF. The CDR3 DNA follows: TGTGCCACCAGTGATTCTACGGACAGGTTGGGAGGTGAAAAACTGTTTTTT.

The CDR3 nucleotides read TGTGCCAGCAGCGTTAGCGTAGCGGGAGAGGATACGCAGTATTTT. This translates into CASSVSVAGEDTQYF. This chain uses TRBV9 with TRBJ2-3; 9 nucleotides align to TRBD2. Germline CDR1 SGDLS, CDR2 YYNGEE. This CDR3 region has 15 residues. V was pared by 2 bases and J by 6 bases, with 7 bases of the junction left unmatched.

The V gene is TRBV10-2, the J gene TRBJ2-7; TRBD2 matches at 9 bases. The CDR3 spans 17 residues. CDR1 and CDR2 (germline): WSHSY, SAAADI. V lost 5 bases to trimming and J lost 2 bases; unmatched junction nucleotides: 13. This CDR3 is CASSRGSGGVQTYEQYF. The CDR3, as DNA: TGCGCCAGCAGTCGAGGTAGCGGGGGCGTCCAGACCTACGAGCAGTACTTC.

The rearrangement uses TRBV28 and TRBJ1-2; TRBD1 matches 8 bases. CDR3 length: 15 amino acids. The ends lost 2 bases at V and 4 bases at J; junction bases unmatched: 6. CDR1 MDHEN and CDR2 SYDVKM come from the germline V gene. Here the CDR3 DNA reads TGTGCCAGCAGTTTAGTTCCAGGGGGCGGCTATGGCTACACCTTC. Translation: CASSLVPGGGYGYTF.

This clone occurred once. This chain joins TRBV5-1 and TRBJ1-1; TRBD1 matches at 11 bases. Losses at the gene ends were 0 bases for V and 6 bases for J; bases not matched to a gene: 10. The CDR3 is made up of 17 amino acids. Germline V gene sequence: CDR1 SGHRS, CDR2 YFSETQ. CDR3 region: CASSLAGQGAAQAEAFF. The CDR3 DNA is TGCGCCAGCAGCTTGGCCGGACAGGGGGCGGCTCAGGCTGAAGCTTTCTTT.

The chain links TRBV29-1 to TRBJ1-2; D is perhaps TRBD1 (6 bases). V lost 5 bases, J lost 5 bases, and 9 bases lay in between. The CDR3 loop spans 11 amino acids. Looked up from germline, CDR1 is SQVTM and CDR2 is ANQGSEA. In nucleotides, the CDR3 is TGCAGCGTTCGACAGGTTTATGGCTACACCTTC. Translation gives CSVRQVYGYTF.

The chain uses TRBV19 and TRBJ1-4; D not resolved. Germline CDR1 and CDR2: LNHDA and SQIVND (reference sequence). This CDR3 has 13 amino acids. The V gene lost 5 bases and the J gene lost 4 bases, with 8 bases spanning the gap. The CDR3 reads CASSLQFNEKLFF. CDR3 coding DNA: TGTGCCAGTAGTCTACAGTTTAATGAAAAACTGTTTTTT.

The rearrangement uses TRBV5-1 and TRBJ2-1, with 9 bases matching TRBD2. This CDR3 has 15 amino acids. CDR1 and CDR2 from the germline V gene are SGHRS and YFSETQ. The ends lost 4 bases at V and 10 bases at J; junction bases unmatched: 12. The CDR3 sequence: CASSIRAGGHDEQFF. In nucleotides, the CDR3 is TGCGCCAGCAGCATCCGAGCGGGGGGACACGACGAGCAGTTCTTC.

The chain joins TRBV5-1 to TRBJ2-1; D gene unclear. Germline V gives CDR1 SGHRS, CDR2 YFSETQ. CDR3 size: 14 residues. V was trimmed by 0 bases and J by 9 bases, leaving 13 bases between them. The CDR3 is CASSLAISGPEQFF. In DNA, the CDR3 is TGCGCCAGCAGCTTGGCTATATCCGGTCCTGAGCAGTTCTTC. The full variable domain, completed using reference TRBV5-1 and TRBJ2-1, is KAGVTQTPRYLIKTRGQQVTLSCSPISGHRSVSWYQQTPGQGLQFLFEYFSETQRNKGNFPGRFSGRQFSNSRSEMNVSTLELGDSALYLCASSLAISGPEQFFGPGTRLTVL.

In DNA, the CDR3 is TGTGCCAGCAGCTTGACAAGATCGGATACGCAGTATTTT. This translates into CASSLTRSDTQYF. The rearrangement uses TRBV5-8 and TRBJ2-3; D is undetermined. Germline V CDR1 and CDR2: SGHTS, YDEGEE. The CDR3 runs to 13 residues. Between the trimmed V and J ends, which lost 1 base and 6 bases, there was a span of 9 bases.

Details on this clone: A read error may be the cause here, since a much bigger clone is one base away. V gene TRBV9 combines with J gene TRBJ1-2, with a tentative D call TRBD1 (6 bases). The CDR3 covers 12 residues. Germline CDR1 SGDLS, CDR2 YYNGEE. Trimming removed 3 bases at V and 6 bases at J, with 9 bases between. CDR3 in amino acids: CASSATGHGYTF. DNA of the CDR3: TGTGCCAGCAGCGCAACAGGGCATGGCTACACCTTC.

This clone was seen just once. The genes are TRBV30 and TRBJ2-7, with D possibly being TRBD1 (6 bases). CDR1 and CDR2 from the germline V gene are GTSNPN and SVGIG (reference sequence). The CDR3 consists of 16 residues. The ends were cut back, 2 bases at V and 1 base at J, with 18 bases in the middle. The chain's CDR3 is CAWSSLGDTTSYEQYF. As DNA, the CDR3 is TGTGCCTGGAGTTCCCTGGGGGACACAACATCCTACGAGCAGTACTTC.

Here the CDR3 reads CASSLGGTGETQYF. CDR3 bases: TGCGCCAGCAGCTTGGGAGGGACTGGGGAGACCCAGTACTTC. This chain uses TRBV5-1 with TRBJ2-5, with D perhaps matching TRBD2 (6 bases). The CDR3 length is 14 residues. Trimming took off 0 bases at V and 5 bases at J, with 11 bases between the two ends. Germline lookup yields CDR1 SGHRS and CDR2 YFSETQ.

The J gene is TRBJ2-7, the V gene TRBV7-2, with 8 bases aligning to TRBD2. The CDR3 is made up of 15 amino acids. Germline CDR1 is SGHTA and CDR2 is FQGNSA. The V segment lost 2 bases and the J segment 3 bases; nucleotides outside the gene matches: 6. This chain's CDR3 is CASSLTRGGRYEQYF. CDR3 DNA: TGTGCCAGCAGCTTAACTCGGGGGGGCCGCTACGAGCAGTACTTC.